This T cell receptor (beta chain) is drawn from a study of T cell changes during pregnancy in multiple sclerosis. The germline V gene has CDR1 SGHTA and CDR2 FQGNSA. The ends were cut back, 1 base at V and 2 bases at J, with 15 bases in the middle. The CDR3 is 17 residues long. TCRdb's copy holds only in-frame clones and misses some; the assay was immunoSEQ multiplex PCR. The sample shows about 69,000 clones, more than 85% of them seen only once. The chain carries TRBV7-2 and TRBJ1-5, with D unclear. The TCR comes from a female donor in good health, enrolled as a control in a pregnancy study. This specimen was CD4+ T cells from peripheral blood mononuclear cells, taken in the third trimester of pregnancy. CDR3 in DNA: TGTGCCAGCAGCTTAGGCCCCCAGCGTATGGGCAATCAGCCCCAGCATTTT. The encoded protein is CASSLGPQRMGNQPQHF.